The T cell receptor beta chain under discussion was sequenced for a study of regulatory T cells in long-lasting Graves disease. Library construction for TCR beta used iRepertoire HTBI primers and Arm-PCR of CDR3 regions. One entry per CDR3 protein results from TCRdb running MiXCR on the multiplex PCR reads. The profile covers 350,000 to 500,000 distinct CDR3 sequences, with 12% to 15% appearing a single time and approximately 17% taken by the ten largest. CDR1 and CDR2 (germline): SGHKS, YYEKEE (reference sequence). V trimming: 0 bases; J trimming: 1 base; junction bases outside the gene matches: 5. CDR3 length: 16 amino acids. Time point described: newly diagnosed GD, antithyroid drugs for less than 3 months. PBMC RNA was the source of the TCR library. The same sample was also studied in work on T cells in Graves' hyperthyroidism and ophthalmopathy. Per that study: Hyperthyroidism was newly diagnosed in patients aged 18 to 65 (duration under 2 months). Researchers barred patients who had uncontrolled infection, other autoimmune disease, pregnancy or lactation. First-round RT-PCR of the TCR CDR3 relied on the HTBI primer set.

The sequence derives from a woman in her forties or fifties with Graves disease. Sequencing was performed on peripheral blood mononuclear cells (PBMCs), taken at new diagnosis, from a patient treated with antithyroid drugs. The chain joins TRBV5-5 to TRBJ2-7, with 9 bases identical to TRBD2. CDR3 residues: CASSLASGTPSYEQYF. The CDR3, as DNA: TGTGCCAGCAGCTTGGCTAGCGGGACTCCTTCCTACGAGCAGTACTTC.